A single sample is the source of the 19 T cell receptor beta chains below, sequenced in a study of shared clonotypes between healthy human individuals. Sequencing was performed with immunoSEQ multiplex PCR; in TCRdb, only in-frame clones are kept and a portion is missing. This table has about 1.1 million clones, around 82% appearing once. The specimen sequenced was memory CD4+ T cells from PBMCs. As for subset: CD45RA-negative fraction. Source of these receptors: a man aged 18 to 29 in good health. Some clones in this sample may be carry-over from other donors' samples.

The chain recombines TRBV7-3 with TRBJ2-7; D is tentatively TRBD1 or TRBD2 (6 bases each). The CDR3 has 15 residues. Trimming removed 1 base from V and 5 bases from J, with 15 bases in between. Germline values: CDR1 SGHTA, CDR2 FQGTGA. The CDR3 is CASSLRRGQGNEQYF. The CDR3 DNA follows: TGTGCCAGCAGCTTAAGACGGGGGCAGGGCAACGAGCAGTACTTC. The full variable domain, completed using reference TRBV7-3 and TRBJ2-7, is GAGVSQTPSNKVTEKGKYVELRCDPISGHTALYWYRQSLGQGPEFLIYFQGTGAADDSGLPNDRFFAVRPEGSVSTLKIQRTERGDSAVYLCASSLRRGQGNEQYFGPGTRLTVT.

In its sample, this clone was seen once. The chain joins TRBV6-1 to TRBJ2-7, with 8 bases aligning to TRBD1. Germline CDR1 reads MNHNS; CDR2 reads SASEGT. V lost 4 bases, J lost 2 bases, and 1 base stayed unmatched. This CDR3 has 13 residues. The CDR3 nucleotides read TGTGCCAGCAGTGCGGGACAGGCCTACGAGCAGTACTTC. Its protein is CASSAGQAYEQYF.

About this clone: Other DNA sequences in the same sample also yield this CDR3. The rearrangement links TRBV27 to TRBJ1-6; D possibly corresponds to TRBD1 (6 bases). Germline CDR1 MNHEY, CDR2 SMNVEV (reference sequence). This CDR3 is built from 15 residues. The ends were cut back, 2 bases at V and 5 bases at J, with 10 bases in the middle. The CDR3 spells CASSLRRQDNSPLHF. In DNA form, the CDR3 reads TGTGCCAGCAGTTTAAGGCGACAGGATAATTCACCCCTCCACTTT.

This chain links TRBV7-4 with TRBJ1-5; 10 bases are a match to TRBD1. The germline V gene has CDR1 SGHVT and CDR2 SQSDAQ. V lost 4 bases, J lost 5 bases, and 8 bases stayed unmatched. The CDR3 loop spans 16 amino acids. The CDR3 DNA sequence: TGTGCCAGCAGCTCAAAACTCGACAGGGGGCATCAGCCCCAGCATTTT. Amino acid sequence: CASSSKLDRGHQPQHF.

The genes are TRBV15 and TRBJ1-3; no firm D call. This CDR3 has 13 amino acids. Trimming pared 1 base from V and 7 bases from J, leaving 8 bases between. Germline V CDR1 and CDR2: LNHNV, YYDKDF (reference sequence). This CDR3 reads CATSRGIRNTIYF. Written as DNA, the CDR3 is TGTGCCACCAGCAGAGGGATTAGGAACACCATATATTTT.

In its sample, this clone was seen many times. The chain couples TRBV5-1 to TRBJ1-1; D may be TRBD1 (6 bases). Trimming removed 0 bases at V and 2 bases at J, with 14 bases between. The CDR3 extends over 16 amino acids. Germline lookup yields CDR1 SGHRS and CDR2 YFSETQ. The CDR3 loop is CASSLEWGRGNTEAFF. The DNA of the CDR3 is TGCGCCAGCAGCTTGGAATGGGGCAGGGGAAACACTGAAGCTTTCTTT.

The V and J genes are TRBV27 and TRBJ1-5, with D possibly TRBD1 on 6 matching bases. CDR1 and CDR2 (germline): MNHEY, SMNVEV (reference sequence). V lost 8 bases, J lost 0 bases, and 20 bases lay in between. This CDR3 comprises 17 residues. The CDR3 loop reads CASGAGATTYSNQPQHF. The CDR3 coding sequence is TGTGCCAGCGGAGCGGGGGCCACTACATATAGCAATCAGCCCCAGCATTTT.

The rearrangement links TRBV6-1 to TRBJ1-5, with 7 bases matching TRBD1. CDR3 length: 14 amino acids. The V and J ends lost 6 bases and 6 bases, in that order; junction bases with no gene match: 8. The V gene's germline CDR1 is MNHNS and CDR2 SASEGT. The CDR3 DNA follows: TGTGCCAGCAGGAACACAGGGGATGCTCAGCCCCAGCATTTT. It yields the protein CASRNTGDAQPQHF.

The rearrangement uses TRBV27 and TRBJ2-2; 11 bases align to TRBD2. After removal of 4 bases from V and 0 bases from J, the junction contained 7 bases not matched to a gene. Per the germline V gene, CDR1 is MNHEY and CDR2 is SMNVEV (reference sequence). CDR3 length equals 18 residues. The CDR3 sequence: CASSSRTSGPSNTGELFF. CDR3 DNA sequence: TGTGCCAGCAGTTCGAGGACTAGCGGGCCTTCGAACACCGGGGAGCTGTTTTTT.

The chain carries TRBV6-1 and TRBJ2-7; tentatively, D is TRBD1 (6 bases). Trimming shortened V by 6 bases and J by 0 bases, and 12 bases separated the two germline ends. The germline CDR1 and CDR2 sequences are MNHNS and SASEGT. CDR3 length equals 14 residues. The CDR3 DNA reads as TGTGCCAGCAGGGGGACAACTTTCTCCTACGAGCAGTACTTC. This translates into CASRGTTFSYEQYF.

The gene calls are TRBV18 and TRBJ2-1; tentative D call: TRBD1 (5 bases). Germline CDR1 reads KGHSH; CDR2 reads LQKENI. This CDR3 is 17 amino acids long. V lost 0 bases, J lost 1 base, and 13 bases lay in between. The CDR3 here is CASSPPLGQGSYNEQFF. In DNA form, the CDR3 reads TGTGCCAGCTCACCACCTTTGGGGCAAGGGTCCTACAATGAGCAGTTCTTC.

The CDR3 DNA is TGTGCCAGCAGCTCGACAGGGGGCTTAGCTGAAGCTTTCTTT. Its protein is CASSSTGGLAEAFF. The chain recombines TRBV5-6 with TRBJ1-1; 10 bases line up with TRBD1. The CDR3 has 14 amino acids. V lost 3 bases and J lost 6; bases outside the gene matches: 5. Germline V gives CDR1 SGHDT, CDR2 YYEEEE.

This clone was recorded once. The CDR3 nucleotides read TGCGCCAGCAGCTTCACGGACGGGACCGGGGAGCTGTTTTTT. Its translation: CASSFTDGTGELFF. The rearrangement joins TRBV5-1 to TRBJ2-2; D not certain. Germline CDR1 is SGHRS and CDR2 is YFSETQ. The ends were cut back, 2 bases at V and 5 bases at J, with 10 bases in the middle. The CDR3 is made up of 14 amino acids. Full variable domain (remainder filled in from reference TRBV5-1 and TRBJ2-2): KAGVTQTPRYLIKTRGQQVTLSCSPISGHRSVSWYQQTPGQGLQFLFEYFSETQRNKGNFPGRFSGRQFSNSRSEMNVSTLELGDSALYLCASSFTDGTGELFFGEGSRLTVL.

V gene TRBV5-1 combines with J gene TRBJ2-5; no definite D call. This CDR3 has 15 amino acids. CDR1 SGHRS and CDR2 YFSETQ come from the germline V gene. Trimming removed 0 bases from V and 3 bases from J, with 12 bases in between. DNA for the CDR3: TGCGCCAGCAGCTTGGGCGTTATCACAGAAGAGACCCAGTACTTC. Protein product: CASSLGVITEETQYF.

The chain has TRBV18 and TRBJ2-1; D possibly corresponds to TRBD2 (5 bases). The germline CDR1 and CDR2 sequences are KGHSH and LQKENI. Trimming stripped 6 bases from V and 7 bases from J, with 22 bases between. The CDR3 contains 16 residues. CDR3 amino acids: CASSRNERTAVNEQFF. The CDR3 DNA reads TGTGCCAGCTCCCGCAACGAACGGACTGCCGTAAATGAGCAGTTCTTC.

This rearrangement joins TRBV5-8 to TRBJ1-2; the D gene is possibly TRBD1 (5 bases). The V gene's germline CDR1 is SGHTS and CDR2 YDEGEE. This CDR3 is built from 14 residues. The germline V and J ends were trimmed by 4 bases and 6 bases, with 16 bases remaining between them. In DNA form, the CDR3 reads TGTGCCAGCAGCCCAACCGGCGGGGGTGATGGCTACACCTTC. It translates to CASSPTGGGDGYTF.

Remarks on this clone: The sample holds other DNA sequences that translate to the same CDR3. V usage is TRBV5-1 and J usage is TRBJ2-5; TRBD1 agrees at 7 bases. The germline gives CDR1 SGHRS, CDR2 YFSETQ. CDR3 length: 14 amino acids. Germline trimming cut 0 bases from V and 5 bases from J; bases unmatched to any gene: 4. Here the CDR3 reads CASSLGQGGETQYF. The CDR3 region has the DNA TGCGCCAGCAGCTTGGGACAGGGCGGTGAGACCCAGTACTTC.

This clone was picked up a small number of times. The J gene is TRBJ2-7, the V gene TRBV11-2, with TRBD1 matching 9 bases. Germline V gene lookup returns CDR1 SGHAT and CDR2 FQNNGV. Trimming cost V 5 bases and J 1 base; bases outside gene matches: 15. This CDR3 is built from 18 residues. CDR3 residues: CASSLRVTGTGTSYEQYF. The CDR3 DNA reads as TGTGCCAGCAGCCTCCGCGTAACCGGGACAGGGACGTCCTACGAGCAGTACTTC.

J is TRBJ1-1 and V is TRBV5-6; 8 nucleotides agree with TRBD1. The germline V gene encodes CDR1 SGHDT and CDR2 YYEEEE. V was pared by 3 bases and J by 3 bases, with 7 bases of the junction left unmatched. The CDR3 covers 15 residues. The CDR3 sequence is CASSSLQGADTEAFF. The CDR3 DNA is TGTGCCAGCAGCTCGCTGCAGGGGGCGGACACTGAAGCTTTCTTT.